This paragraph covers one T cell receptor (beta chain) sequence. This specimen comes from a study of shared clonotypes between healthy human individuals. It was at deep level that the assay was run. Data came from immunoSEQ multiplex PCR; TCRdb stores just in-frame clones and leaves some out. Of nearly 750,000 clones listed, 72% are singletons. The V end lost 6 bases, the J end lost 7 bases, and 12 bases lay between the germline ends. Germline-derived CDR1 and CDR2 are WNHNN and SYGVQD (reference sequence). The CDR3 has 13 residues. Sequenced sample: memory CD4+ T cells sorted from blood. Stated subset: CD45RA-negative fraction. The TCR comes from a woman aged 25 to 39 in good health. The chain recombines TRBV10-1 with TRBJ2-2, with D possibly TRBD1 on 6 matching bases. The CDR3 is CASSLGHRGELFF. CDR3 in DNA: TGCGCCAGCAGCCTGGGACACCGCGGGGAGCTGTTTTTT.